The 13 T cell receptor beta chains below come from one sample, sequenced in a study of T cells in Graves' hyperthyroidism and ophthalmopathy. What was amplified from RNA transcripts were TCR beta CDR3 regions. First-round RT-PCR targeting the TCR CDR3 was performed with the HTBI primer set. Each CDR3 protein gets one entry after TCRdb re-called the multiplex PCR reads with MiXCR. The sample yields about 320,000 distinct CDR3 sequences, over 15% seen once. Input material: blood. These receptors were collected from a man aged 30-40 years with Graves' hyperthyroidism.

This clonotype was seen at least ten times. The chain joins TRBV20-1 to TRBJ2-2; tentatively, D is TRBD1 (6 bases). The length of the CDR3 is 13 residues. Trimming shortened V by 6 bases and J by 5 bases, and 13 bases separated the two germline ends. Germline V gives CDR1 DFQATT, CDR2 SNEGSKA (reference sequence). The chain's CDR3 is CSAAPRGTGELFF. In DNA, the CDR3 is TGCAGTGCCGCACCTAGGGGGACCGGGGAGCTGTTTTTT.

This clonotype was picked up a small number of times. V usage is TRBV30 and J usage is TRBJ1-3, with 7 bases matching TRBD1. Germline V gene data show CDR1 as GTSNPN and CDR2 as SVGIG (reference sequence). V was clipped by 1 base and J by 2 bases; unmatched bases: 5. CDR3 size: 15 residues. Here the CDR3 DNA reads TGTGCCTGGAGTGAGGGTGGGACAGCTGGAAACACCATATATTTT. Translation: CAWSEGGTAGNTIYF.

Ten or more counts support this clonotype. This chain connects TRBV29-1 to TRBJ2-1; D not certain. The CDR3 covers 15 residues. Per germline, CDR1 SQVTM and CDR2 ANQGSEA. With 3 bases removed from V and 10 bases from J, the gap between germline ends came to 22 bases. The CDR3: CSVEGYRGIGSEQFF. DNA of the CDR3: TGCAGCGTTGAGGGCTATCGTGGGATCGGTAGCGAGCAGTTCTTC.

This clonotype appeared a few times. The V and J genes are TRBV5-4 and TRBJ2-6; no reliable D call. Per the germline V gene, CDR1 is SGHNT and CDR2 is YYREEE (reference sequence). The CDR3 contains 16 residues. Trimming left V 0 bases short and J 1 base short, with 8 bases between. As DNA, the CDR3 is TGTGCCAGCAGCTTGGGGGCCCAGTCTGGGGCCAACGTCCTGACTTTC. Its protein product is CASSLGAQSGANVLTF.

Regarding this clonotype: This sequence may be a read error, since a much larger clone differs from it by one base. The CDR3 bases are TGCAGTGCCCCATCGGGGCTTAGAGAGACCCAGTTCTTC. Protein sequence: CSAPSGLRETQFF. The chain is built from TRBV20-1 and TRBJ2-5; D might be TRBD1 or TRBD2, each matching 5 bases. The DNA matches TRBJ2-1 better at its end, which makes the J call doubtful. The CDR3 totals 13 residues. Germline lookup yields CDR1 DFQATT and CDR2 SNEGSKA (reference sequence).

The V gene is TRBV28, the J gene TRBJ1-3; a possible D gene is TRBD1 (5 bases). V was clipped by 6 bases and J by 3 bases, with 15 bases between them. Germline V gives CDR1 MDHEN, CDR2 SYDVKM. CDR3 length: 15 residues. CDR3 sequence reads: CASSPWRGGGNTIYF. In DNA form, the CDR3 reads TGTGCCAGCAGCCCCTGGAGGGGCGGTGGAAACACCATATATTTT. Full variable domain (rest looked up from reference TRBV28 and TRBJ1-3): DVKVTQSSRYLVKRTGEKVFLECVQDMDHENMFWYRQDPGLGLRLIYFSYDVKMKEKGDIPEGYSVSREKKERFSLILESASTNQTSMYLCASSPWRGGGNTIYFGEGSWLTVV.

This clonotype appeared many times. The rearrangement uses TRBV2 and TRBJ2-7; D is unclear. Germline-derived CDR1 and CDR2 are SNHLY and FYNNEI. V was cut by 4 bases and J by 5 bases, with 18 bases left in between. The CDR3 spans 15 residues. CDR3 DNA sequence: TGTGCCAGCAGTGCCGATTATGGTAGGGCGGACGAGCAGTACTTC. It encodes CASSADYGRADEQYF.

This clonotype was seen many times. The chain uses TRBV12-3 or TRBV12-4 and TRBJ1-5; TRBD1 might be the D (5 bases). This CDR3 has 15 amino acids. V gave up 6 bases and J gave up 2 bases, with 14 bases separating them. CDR3 amino acids: CASSLGGGGNQPQHF. CDR3 nucleotide sequence: TGTGCCAGCAGCCTCGGGGGAGGGGGCAATCAGCCCCAGCATTTT.

This clonotype was recorded many times. The chain has TRBV2 and TRBJ1-4, with D possibly matching TRBD1 (6 bases). CDR3 size: 14 residues. Germline CDR1 reads SNHLY; CDR2 reads FYNNEI. V was clipped by 6 bases and J by 1 base, with 9 bases between them. Here the CDR3 DNA reads TGTGCCAGCAGCAGGGGAGGAACTAATGAAAAACTGTTTTTT. Its protein is CASSRGGTNEKLFF. The full variable domain, its missing parts supplied by reference TRBV2 and TRBJ1-4, is EPEVTQTPSHQVTQMGQEVILRCVPISNHLYFYWYRQILGQKVEFLVSFYNNEISEKSEIFDDQFSVERPDGSNFTLKIRSTKLEDSAMYFCASSRGGTNEKLFFGSGTQLSVL.

The CDR3 here is CASSLLRGQGPYEQYF. CDR3 DNA sequence: TGTGCCAGTAGCCTACTCCGGGGACAGGGACCCTACGAGCAGTACTTC. The chain has TRBV19 and TRBJ2-7; 9 bases are a match to TRBD1. The CDR3 has 16 residues. The trim removed 6 bases at V and 2 bases at J, leaving 11 bases unmatched. In germline, CDR1 is LNHDA, CDR2 SQIVND (reference sequence).

This clonotype was seen once. The chain has TRBV12-3 or TRBV12-4 and TRBJ2-5, with 10 bases aligning to TRBD1. V shed 1 base and J 7 bases; nucleotides not matched to a gene: 0. This CDR3 has 13 amino acids. The CDR3 sequence is CASSLGTGGTQYF. The CDR3 DNA is TGTGCCAGCAGTTTAGGGACAGGGGGGACCCAGTACTTC.

This clonotype was observed a few times. The gene calls are TRBV3-1 and TRBJ2-1; 7 bases match TRBD2. The CDR3 runs 14 residues. Germline lookup yields CDR1 LGHDT and CDR2 YNNKEL (reference sequence). The V and J ends lost 6 bases and 4 bases, in that order; junction bases with no gene match: 6. CDR3 amino acids: CASRDRGGYNEQFF. In DNA form, the CDR3 reads TGTGCCAGCAGGGACCGCGGGGGTTACAATGAGCAGTTCTTC.

To note about this clonotype: One junction end does not reproduce the germline sequence, and a read error may be involved. The chain recombines TRBV11-2 with TRBJ2-1; tentative D call: TRBD2 (6 bases). CDR1 SGHAT and CDR2 FQNNGV come from the germline V gene. CDR3 length: 17 amino acids. CDR3: CASSLLPAGSPYNDQFF. The CDR3 bases are TGTGCCAGCAGCTTATTGCCAGCGGGCTCTCCCTACAATGATCAGTTCTTC.